The 8 T cell receptor beta chains presented below share a single source sample, sequenced in a study of T cells in localized non-small cell lung cancer. The assay was immunoSEQ multiplex PCR, and TCRdb's table has in-frame clones only and misses some. This sample has tens of thousands of clones, with approximately 90% found just once. This material consisted of peripheral blood, taken before any cancer treatment. The receptor set was obtained from a man aged 40 to 75 with stage I squamous cell lung carcinoma.

This chain links TRBV18 with TRBJ2-2; a possible D gene is TRBD2 (5 bases). V gave up 4 bases and J gave up 0 bases, with 15 bases separating them. The CDR3 runs to 17 residues. CDR1 is KGHSH and CDR2 is LQKENI in the germline V gene. The CDR3 reads CASSLGLPIPNTGELFF. CDR3 sequence (DNA): TGTGCCAGCTCACTAGGACTCCCGATACCGAACACCGGGGAGCTGTTTTTT.

J is TRBJ2-5 and V is TRBV7-9; 11 bases align to TRBD2. Germline V CDR1 and CDR2: SEHNR, FQNEAQ (reference sequence). V shed 0 bases, J shed 4 bases, and the junction held 7 bases outside the gene matches. The CDR3 totals 17 residues. This chain's CDR3 is CASSLAVTSGGVETQYF. The CDR3 nucleotides read TGTGCCAGCAGCTTAGCGGTAACTAGCGGGGGCGTAGAGACCCAGTACTTC.

This rearrangement joins TRBV7-2 to TRBJ1-2, with 7 bases matching TRBD1. This CDR3 comprises 14 residues. CDR1 is SGHTA and CDR2 is FQGNSA in the germline V gene. J was trimmed by 7 bases and V by 5 bases; bases with no gene match: 10. The chain's CDR3 is CASSRTTGMGGYTF. CDR3 bases: TGTGCCAGCAGCCGTACGACAGGGATGGGTGGCTACACCTTC.

The chain has TRBV6-5 and TRBJ1-2; D perhaps matches TRBD1 (6 bases). Germline lookup yields CDR1 MNHEY and CDR2 SVGAGI. V lost 4 bases, J lost 7 bases, and 22 bases lay in between. The CDR3 contains 16 residues. The CDR3 coding sequence is TGTGCCAGCAGTTTTTCGCGGGGGGCTGGTCACACTGGCTACACCTTC. It yields the protein CASSFSRGAGHTGYTF.

The chain links TRBV5-1 to TRBJ1-2; possibly TRBD1 for D (5 bases). The CDR3 loop spans 15 amino acids. Germline assignment: CDR1 SGHRS and CDR2 YFSETQ. Deletions cut 4 bases from V and 4 bases from J, with 17 bases between. This CDR3 is CASSTTASGPYGYTF. The DNA of the CDR3 is TGCGCCAGCAGCACGACAGCTTCGGGCCCCTATGGCTACACCTTC. Looking up the rest from reference TRBV5-1 and TRBJ1-2 gives the full variable domain: KAGVTQTPRYLIKTRGQQVTLSCSPISGHRSVSWYQQTPGQGLQFLFEYFSETQRNKGNFPGRFSGRQFSNSRSEMNVSTLELGDSALYLCASSTTASGPYGYTFGSGTRLTVV.

The chain uses TRBV7-8 and TRBJ2-5; 7 bases agree with TRBD1. CDR3 length: 15 amino acids. CDR1 and CDR2 from the germline V gene are SGHVS and FQNEAQ. The junction had 9 bases not matched to a gene; V was cut back by 1 base and J by 7 bases. This chain's CDR3 is CASSLGQGWEWTQYF. The CDR3 region has the DNA TGTGCCAGCAGCTTAGGACAGGGATGGGAGTGGACCCAGTACTTC.

The CDR3 reads CASSLVAGGNQPQHF. The CDR3 DNA sequence: TGTGCCAGCAGCTTGGTGGCAGGGGGGAATCAGCCCCAGCATTTT. The chain uses TRBV5-5 and TRBJ1-5; 7 nucleotides agree with TRBD1. The V gene's germline CDR1 is SGHKS and CDR2 YYEKEE (reference sequence). The CDR3 sequence is 15 residues long. Losses at the gene ends were 0 bases for V and 4 bases for J; bases not matched to a gene: 4. The variable domain in full, completed from reference TRBV5-5 and TRBJ1-5, reads DAGVTQSPTHLIKTRGQQVTLRCSPISGHKSVSWYQQVLGQGPQFIFQYYEKEERGRGNFPDRFSARQFPNYSSELNVNALLLGDSALYLCASSLVAGGNQPQHFGDGTRLSIL.

The CDR3 nucleotides read TGTGCCAGCAGCTTGGTCGGGGGGGCCCCGGAGACCCAGTACTTC. The encoded protein is CASSLVGGAPETQYF. The chain links TRBV5-4 to TRBJ2-5; 8 nucleotides line up with TRBD2. The ends lost 0 bases at V and 5 bases at J; junction bases unmatched: 6. The CDR3 has 15 amino acids. CDR1 and CDR2 (germline): SGHNT, YYREEE (reference sequence).